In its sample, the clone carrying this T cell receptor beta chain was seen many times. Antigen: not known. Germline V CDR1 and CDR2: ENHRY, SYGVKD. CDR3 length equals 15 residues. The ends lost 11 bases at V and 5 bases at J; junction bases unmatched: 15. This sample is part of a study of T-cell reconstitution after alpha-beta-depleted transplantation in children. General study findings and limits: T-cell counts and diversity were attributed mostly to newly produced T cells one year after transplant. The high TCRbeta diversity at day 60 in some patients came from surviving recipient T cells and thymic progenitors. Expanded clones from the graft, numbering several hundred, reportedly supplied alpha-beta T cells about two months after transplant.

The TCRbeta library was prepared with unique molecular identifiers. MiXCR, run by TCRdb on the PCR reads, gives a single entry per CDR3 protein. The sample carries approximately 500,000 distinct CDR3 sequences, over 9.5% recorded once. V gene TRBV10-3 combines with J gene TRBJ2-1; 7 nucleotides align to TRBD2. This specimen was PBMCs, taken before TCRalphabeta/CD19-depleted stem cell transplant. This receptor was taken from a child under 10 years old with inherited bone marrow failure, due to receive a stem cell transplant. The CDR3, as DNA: TGTGCCGCGGGCGGCCCGGGAGGCCTAAACAATGAGCAGTTCTTC. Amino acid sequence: CAAGGPGGLNNEQFF.